This T cell receptor beta chain was sequenced during a study of T cells after yellow fever vaccination. The CDR3 runs to 14 residues. Deletions cut 2 bases from V and 8 bases from J, with 15 bases between. 5'RACE template switching added a universal primer site and UMIs to TCR cDNA. TCRdb reprocessed the 5' RACE reads via MiXCR and lists one record per CDR3 protein. The table shows 300,000 or so distinct CDR3 sequences, with approximately 12% occurring only once. This clonotype turned up a few times. This sequence originates from a man aged 25-45 years who received the YFV17D yellow fever vaccine. The sample consisted of CD4+ T cells sorted from PBMCs, taken 45 days after the yellow fever booster vaccination. This chain links TRBV12-3 or TRBV12-4 with TRBJ1-2; D not certain. The CDR3 DNA reads TGTGCCAGCAGTTTAACAGTCTCCCGCGGGGGCTACACCTTC. Protein product: CASSLTVSRGGYTF.